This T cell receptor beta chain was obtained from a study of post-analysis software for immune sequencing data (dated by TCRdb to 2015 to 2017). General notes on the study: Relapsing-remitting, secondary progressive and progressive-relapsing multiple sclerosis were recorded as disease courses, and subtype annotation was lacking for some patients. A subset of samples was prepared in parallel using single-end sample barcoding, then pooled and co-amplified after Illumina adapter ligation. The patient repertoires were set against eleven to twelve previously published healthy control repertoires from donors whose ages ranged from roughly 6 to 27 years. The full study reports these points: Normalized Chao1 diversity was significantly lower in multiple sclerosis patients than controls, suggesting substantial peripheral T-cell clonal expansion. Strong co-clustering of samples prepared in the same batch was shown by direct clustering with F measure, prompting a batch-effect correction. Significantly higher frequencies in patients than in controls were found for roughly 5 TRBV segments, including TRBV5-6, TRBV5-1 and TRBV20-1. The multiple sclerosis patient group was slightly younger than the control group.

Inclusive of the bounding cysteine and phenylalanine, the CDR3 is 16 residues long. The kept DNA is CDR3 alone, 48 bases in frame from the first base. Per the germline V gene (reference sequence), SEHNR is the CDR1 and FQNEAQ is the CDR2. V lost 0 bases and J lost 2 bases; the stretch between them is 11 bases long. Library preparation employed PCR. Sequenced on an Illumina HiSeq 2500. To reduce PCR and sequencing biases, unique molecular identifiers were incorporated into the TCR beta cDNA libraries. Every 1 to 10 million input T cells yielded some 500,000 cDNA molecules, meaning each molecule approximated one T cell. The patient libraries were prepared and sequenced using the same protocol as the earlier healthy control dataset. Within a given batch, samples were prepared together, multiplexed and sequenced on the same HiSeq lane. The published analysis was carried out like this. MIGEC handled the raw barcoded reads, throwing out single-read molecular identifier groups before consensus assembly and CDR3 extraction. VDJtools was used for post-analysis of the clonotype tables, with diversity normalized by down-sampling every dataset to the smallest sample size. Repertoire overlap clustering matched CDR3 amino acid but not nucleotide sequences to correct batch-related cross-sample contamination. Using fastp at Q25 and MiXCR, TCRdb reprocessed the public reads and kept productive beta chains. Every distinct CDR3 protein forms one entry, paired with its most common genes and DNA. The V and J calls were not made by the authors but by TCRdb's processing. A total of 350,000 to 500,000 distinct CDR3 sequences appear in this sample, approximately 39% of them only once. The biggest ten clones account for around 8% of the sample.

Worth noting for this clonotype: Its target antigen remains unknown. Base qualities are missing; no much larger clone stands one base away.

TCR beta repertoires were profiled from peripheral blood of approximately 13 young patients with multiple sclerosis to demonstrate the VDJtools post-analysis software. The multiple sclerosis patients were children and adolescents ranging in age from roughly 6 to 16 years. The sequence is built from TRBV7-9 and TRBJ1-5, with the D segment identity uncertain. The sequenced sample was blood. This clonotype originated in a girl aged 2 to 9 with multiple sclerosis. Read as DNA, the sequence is TGTGCCAGCAGCTTAGCCCCGTCGGGCGGCAATCAGCCCCAGCATTTT. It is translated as CASSLAPSGGNQPQHF.